The 30 T cell receptor beta chains reported below all come from one sample, sequenced in a study of beta chain features in type 1 diabetes. Investigators reverse transcribed all isolated RNA, so they sequenced expressed TCRB transcripts. The table came from immunoSEQ multiplex PCR; TCRdb's copy has only in-frame clones and leaves some out. The sample shows under 300,000 clones, 25% to 30% of them seen only once. The sequencing input was central memory CD4+ T cells from blood. Every receptor here comes from a man aged 25 to 45 in good health.

V is TRBV7-2 and J is TRBJ2-2; D may be TRBD2 (6 bases). Germline CDR1 and CDR2: SGHTA and FQGNSA. There are 16 residues in the CDR3. Between the trimmed V and J ends, which lost 5 bases and 1 base, there was a span of 14 bases. CDR3 bases: TGTGCCAGCAGCACCCCGATCGGGGGGAACACCGGGGAGCTGTTTTTT. Amino acid sequence: CASSTPIGGNTGELFF. Together with reference TRBV7-2 and TRBJ2-2, the CDR3 gives the full variable domain: GAGVSQSPSNKVTEKGKDVELRCDPISGHTALYWYRQSLGQGLEFLIYFQGNSAPDKSGLPSDRFSAERTGGSVSTLTIQRTQQEDSAVYLCASSTPIGGNTGELFFGEGSRLTVL.

This clone was found a few times. This chain links TRBV5-1 with TRBJ2-5; TRBD1 matches at 7 bases. This CDR3 contains 14 residues. Germline CDR1 is SGHRS and CDR2 is YFSETQ. The junction had 4 bases not matched to a gene; V was cut back by 3 bases and J by 2 bases. The CDR3 sequence is CASSWDSRQETQYF. The DNA for the CDR3 is TGCGCCAGCAGCTGGGACAGCAGACAAGAGACCCAGTACTTC.

The chain combines TRBV28 with TRBJ2-1; D is uncertain. CDR3 length: 14 amino acids. The ends were cut back, 7 bases at V and 4 bases at J, with 14 bases in the middle. CDR1 is MDHEN, CDR2 SYDVKM, per germline. The CDR3 sequence: CASTLSVAYNEQFF. CDR3 DNA: TGTGCCAGCACCCTGAGTGTGGCGTACAATGAGCAGTTCTTC. The whole variable domain, filled in from reference TRBV28 and TRBJ2-1, reads DVKVTQSSRYLVKRTGEKVFLECVQDMDHENMFWYRQDPGLGLRLIYFSYDVKMKEKGDIPEGYSVSREKKERFSLILESASTNQTSMYLCASTLSVAYNEQFFGPGTRLTVL.

This CDR3 is CASSQSRGDNEQFF. The CDR3 DNA reads as TGTGCCAGCAGCCAATCGAGGGGGGACAATGAGCAGTTCTTC. The chain uses TRBV16 and TRBJ2-1; D tentatively reads TRBD1 or TRBD2 (6 bases each). Per the germline V gene, CDR1 is KGHSY and CDR2 is FQNENV. V was shortened by 0 bases and J by 5 bases, with 8 bases between the two germline ends. The CDR3 consists of 14 residues.

This clone appeared a few times. The gene calls are TRBV28 and TRBJ2-4; D is possibly TRBD2 (5 bases). The CDR3 is made up of 15 amino acids. The germline V and J ends were trimmed by 5 bases and 6 bases, with 17 bases remaining between them. Germline lookup yields CDR1 MDHEN and CDR2 SYDVKM. CDR3 region: CASSRTLGRGNIQYF. CDR3 nucleotides: TGTGCCAGCAGTCGTACCCTGGGCCGGGGAAACATTCAGTACTTC.

V usage is TRBV7-8 and J usage is TRBJ2-7, with 13 bases identical to TRBD2. Germline V lookup: CDR1 SGHVS, CDR2 FQNEAQ. This CDR3 has 16 residues. Germline trimming cut 0 bases from V and 6 bases from J; bases unmatched to any gene: 5. CDR3 residues: CASSLAGTSGDVEQYF. In nucleotides, the CDR3 is TGTGCCAGCAGCTTAGCCGGGACTAGCGGGGATGTCGAGCAGTACTTC.

V and J are TRBV1 and TRBJ1-1. TRBV1 is a pseudogene locus. CDR3 length equals 16 residues. In nucleotides, the CDR3 is TGCACCAGCAGCCAAGATCAAACCCCGAATAACACTGAAGCTTTCTTT. It codes for CTSSQDQTPNNTEAFF.

This rearrangement joins TRBV7-2 to TRBJ1-3, with D uncertain. Germline CDR1 and CDR2: SGHTA and FQGNSA. CDR3 length equals 15 residues. The germline V and J ends were trimmed by 4 bases and 4 bases, with 14 bases remaining between them. In DNA form, the CDR3 reads TGTGCCAGCAGCTCTTCCCGGCCTTCCGGAAACACCATATATTTT. Amino acid sequence: CASSSSRPSGNTIYF.

The chain links TRBV30 to TRBJ1-2; the D gene is possibly TRBD1 (6 bases). Trimming stripped 2 bases from V and 4 bases from J, with 14 bases between. CDR1 is GTSNPN and CDR2 is SVGIG in the germline V gene (reference sequence). The CDR3 runs 14 residues. CDR3 sequence reads: CAWSRPGQSYGYTF. The CDR3 DNA follows: TGTGCCTGGAGTAGGCCGGGACAATCCTATGGCTACACCTTC.

J is TRBJ2-7 and V is TRBV6-5; 9 bases match TRBD1. Germline loops: CDR1 MNHEY, CDR2 SVGAGI. J gave up 4 bases and V 4 bases, and 5 bases lay outside the gene matches. The CDR3 totals 14 residues. CDR3 amino acids: CASSLEQGAYEQYF. Here the CDR3 DNA reads TGTGCCAGCAGTTTGGAACAGGGGGCGTACGAGCAGTACTTC.

As concerns this clone: The same CDR3 also results from other DNA sequences found in this sample. The chain employs TRBV6-1 and TRBJ2-5; no definite D call. Trimming took 3 bases from V and 4 from J, leaving 3 bases between them. The germline V gene has CDR1 MNHNS and CDR2 SASEGT. CDR3 length: 11 amino acids. The CDR3 reads CASSEGETQYF. CDR3 bases: TGTGCCAGCAGTGAGGGAGAGACCCAGTACTTC.

The chain recombines TRBV18 with TRBJ2-1; D is uncertain. Trimming took 8 bases from V and 6 from J, leaving 14 bases between them. Germline loops: CDR1 KGHSH, CDR2 LQKENI. The CDR3 length is 13 residues. The CDR3 sequence is CASGRTEFNEQFF. CDR3 nucleotides: TGTGCCAGCGGCAGGACGGAGTTCAATGAGCAGTTCTTC.

The chain links TRBV9 to TRBJ2-3; TRBD2 agrees at 8 bases. The CDR3 is 16 amino acids. Looked up from germline, CDR1 is SGDLS and CDR2 is YYNGEE. Trimming took 0 bases from V and 1 from J; bases not matched to a gene: 4. CDR3 protein: CASSVAGTRGTDTQYF. CDR3 in DNA: TGTGCCAGCAGCGTAGCCGGGACTAGAGGCACAGATACGCAGTATTTT.

This clone appeared many times. The chain has TRBV30 and TRBJ2-1; no reliable D call. The CDR3 is 11 residues long. Trimming took 5 bases from V and 6 from J, leaving 8 bases between them. Germline V gene data show CDR1 as GTSNPN and CDR2 as SVGIG (reference sequence). This chain's CDR3 is CAWAGINEQFF. Here the CDR3 DNA reads TGTGCCTGGGCTGGGATCAATGAGCAGTTCTTC.

V is TRBV5-4 and J is TRBJ2-3; D is perhaps TRBD1 or TRBD2 (7 bases each). Germline lookup yields CDR1 SGHNT and CDR2 YYREEE (reference sequence). V gave up 5 bases and J gave up 2 bases, with 18 bases separating them. The CDR3 consists of 16 residues. CDR3 region: CASSPSPGGATDTQYF. CDR3 nucleotide sequence: TGTGCCAGCAGTCCGTCACCAGGGGGGGCCACAGATACGCAGTATTTT.

The chain is built from TRBV9 and TRBJ2-3; 11 bases agree with TRBD1. The CDR3 has 16 residues. Trimming at V came to 0 bases and at J to 6 bases, leaving 6 bases not matched to a gene. The germline V gene has CDR1 SGDLS and CDR2 YYNGEE. CDR3 protein: CASSVATGQGEDTQYF. CDR3 in DNA: TGTGCCAGCAGCGTAGCTACGGGACAGGGGGAGGATACGCAGTATTTT.

This chain connects TRBV5-1 to TRBJ1-6; 7 bases map to TRBD1. Trimming cost V 2 bases and J 8 bases; bases outside gene matches: 4. Germline loops: CDR1 SGHRS, CDR2 YFSETQ. The CDR3 totals 14 residues. The CDR3 sequence is CASSLQGWDSPLHF. In DNA, the CDR3 is TGCGCCAGCAGCTTACAGGGGTGGGATTCACCCCTCCACTTT. Based on the CDR3 plus reference TRBV5-1 and TRBJ1-6, the full variable domain is KAGVTQTPRYLIKTRGQQVTLSCSPISGHRSVSWYQQTPGQGLQFLFEYFSETQRNKGNFPGRFSGRQFSNSRSEMNVSTLELGDSALYLCASSLQGWDSPLHFGNGTRLTVT.

Concerning this clone itself: Only one base separates this from a far larger clonotype, so it likely reflects a read error. J is TRBJ2-7 and V is TRBV6-1, with a tentative D call TRBD1 (6 bases). This CDR3 comprises 13 residues. Germline assignment: CDR1 MNHNS and CDR2 SASEGT. The ends were cut back, 5 bases at V and 2 bases at J, with 10 bases in the middle. The CDR3 coding sequence is TGTGCCAGCAGTCCGGGACACCCCTACGAGCAGTACTTC. Translation: CASSPGHPYEQYF.

This clone was observed a handful of times. V gene TRBV29-1 combines with J gene TRBJ2-1, with TRBD2 matching 13 bases. J lost 0 bases, V lost 7 bases, and 12 bases had no gene match. Looked up from germline, CDR1 is SQVTM and CDR2 is ANQGSEA. CDR3 length: 18 amino acids. CDR3 loop: CSAWTSGRFGSSYNEQFF. Here the CDR3 DNA reads TGCAGCGCCTGGACTAGCGGGAGATTTGGGAGCTCCTACAATGAGCAGTTCTTC.

This clone has a count of ten or more. The chain joins TRBV7-8 to TRBJ2-1; TRBD2 agrees at 16 bases. This CDR3 region has 18 residues. The germline V gene has CDR1 SGHVS and CDR2 FQNEAQ. The ends lost 3 bases at V and 6 bases at J; junction bases unmatched: 8. The CDR3 region is CASSLVSGTSGRGNEQFF. CDR3 bases: TGTGCCAGCAGCTTGGTGTCCGGGACTAGCGGGAGGGGCAATGAGCAGTTCTTC. The full variable domain, its missing parts supplied by reference TRBV7-8 and TRBJ2-1, is GAGVSQSPRYKVAKRGQDVALRCDPISGHVSLFWYQQALGQGPEFLTYFQNEAQLDKSGLPSDRFFAERPEGSVSTLKIQRTQQEDSAVYLCASSLVSGTSGRGNEQFFGPGTRLTVL.

V and J are TRBV15 and TRBJ1-5, with no clear D. V gave up 0 bases and J gave up 4 bases, with 4 bases separating them. The CDR3 consists of 13 residues. The germline gives CDR1 LNHNV, CDR2 YYDKDF (reference sequence). The CDR3 DNA is TGTGCCACCAGCAGAGAGGCTAATCAGCCCCAGCATTTT. As protein: CATSREANQPQHF. Using reference TRBV15 and TRBJ1-5 for the parts outside the CDR3, the full variable domain is DAMVIQNPRYQVTQFGKPVTLSCSQTLNHNVMYWYQQKSSQAPKLLFHYYDKDFNNEADTPDNFQSRRPNTSFCFLDIRSPGLGDTAMYLCATSREANQPQHFGDGTRLSIL.

This clone occurred once. V and J are TRBV25-1 and TRBJ2-7, with D hard to call. Germline V gene data show CDR1 as MGHDK and CDR2 as SYGVNS. Trimming cost V 1 base and J 3 bases, with 10 bases left between them. The CDR3 extends over 14 amino acids. For the CDR3, the DNA is TGTGCCAGCAGTGAATCGGCAGGCTACTACGAGCAGTACTTC. This codes for CASSESAGYYEQYF.

This clone was picked up a small number of times. V is TRBV5-1 and J is TRBJ2-1; 8 nucleotides agree with TRBD1. This CDR3 has 14 residues. Trimming cost V 4 bases and J 4 bases; bases outside gene matches: 4. Germline CDR1 and CDR2: SGHRS and YFSETQ. CDR3 loop: CASSPGQEYNEQFF. For the CDR3, the DNA is TGCGCCAGCAGCCCGGGACAGGAGTACAATGAGCAGTTCTTC.

V gene TRBV6-5 combines with J gene TRBJ2-5; D is tentatively TRBD1 or TRBD2 (6 bases each). The V gene lost 6 bases and the J gene lost 2 bases, with 16 bases spanning the gap. Germline loops: CDR1 MNHEY, CDR2 SVGAGI. CDR3 size: 15 residues. CDR3 sequence reads: CASRHTGRSQETQYF. CDR3 sequence (DNA): TGTGCCAGCAGGCACACAGGGAGGTCACAAGAGACCCAGTACTTC.

This clone was found once. V and J are TRBV27 and TRBJ2-7, with 7 bases that match TRBD2. After removal of 0 bases from V and 9 bases from J, the junction contained 11 bases not matched to a gene. Germline loops: CDR1 MNHEY, CDR2 SMNVEV (reference sequence). The CDR3 sequence is 15 residues long. The CDR3 loop is CASSLSAGVSIGQYF. In nucleotides, the CDR3 is TGTGCCAGCAGTTTATCTGCGGGAGTTTCCATCGGGCAGTACTTC.

The rearrangement links TRBV15 to TRBJ1-1; the D gene is possibly TRBD1 (6 bases). Germline CDR1 is LNHNV and CDR2 is YYDKDF (reference sequence). Trimming cost V 2 bases and J 7 bases, with 11 bases left between them. CDR3 length: 13 residues. CDR3 sequence: CATSRQGYGEAFF. The CDR3 DNA reads as TGTGCCACCAGCAGACAGGGGTATGGTGAAGCTTTCTTT.

In its sample, this clone was seen a few times. This chain joins TRBV9 and TRBJ2-7; TRBD1 agrees at 11 bases. CDR1 is SGDLS and CDR2 is YYNGEE in the germline V gene. V shed 3 bases, J shed 5 bases, and the junction held 16 bases outside the gene matches. The CDR3 extends over 18 amino acids. CDR3 residues: CASSAYPPGTGGPNEQYF. CDR3 sequence (DNA): TGTGCCAGCAGCGCCTATCCGCCGGGGACAGGGGGTCCCAACGAGCAGTACTTC.

This chain links TRBV4-2 with TRBJ2-1, with 12 bases identical to TRBD2. CDR1 is LGHNA, CDR2 YNFKEQ, per germline. The CDR3 covers 15 residues. V lost 4 bases, J lost 9 bases, and 7 bases stayed unmatched. The CDR3 sequence: CASSPRTSGVGEQFF. CDR3 in DNA: TGTGCCAGCAGCCCTCGGACTAGCGGGGTTGGTGAGCAGTTCTTC.

The table lists this clone with a few counts. This chain links TRBV5-6 with TRBJ2-5, with 11 bases aligning to TRBD2. Germline CDR1 SGHDT, CDR2 YYEEEE. The CDR3 is made up of 17 amino acids. V was clipped by 4 bases and J by 2 bases; unmatched bases: 10. The CDR3 spells CASSLYRTSGQQETQYF. The CDR3 DNA is TGTGCCAGCAGCCTCTATCGGACTAGCGGGCAACAAGAGACCCAGTACTTC. The full variable domain, in which reference TRBV5-6 and TRBJ2-5 provide the parts outside the CDR3, is DAGVTQSPTHLIKTRGQQVTLRCSPKSGHDTVSWYQQALGQGPQFIFQYYEEEERQRGNFPDRFSGHQFPNYSSELNVNALLLGDSALYLCASSLYRTSGQQETQYFGPGTRLLVL.

J is TRBJ2-3 and V is TRBV5-1, with 9 bases aligning to TRBD2. Trimming took 6 bases from V and 3 from J; bases not matched to a gene: 8. The CDR3 consists of 15 residues. CDR1 and CDR2 (germline): SGHRS, YFSETQ. CDR3: CASTFRGLATDTQYF. DNA of the CDR3: TGCGCCAGCACCTTTAGGGGACTAGCAACAGATACGCAGTATTTT.